These 25 T cell receptor beta chains came from one sample sequenced in a study of breast tumors, draining lymph nodes, adjacent tissues (dated by TCRdb to the mid-2010s). The axillary draining lymph nodes of breast cancer patients were the source of the lymph node samples. The receptor library was made with multiplex PCR. Reads for this sample came from an Illumina HiSeq 2000. TCRdb reworked the public reads: Q25 trimming with fastp, MiXCR clone assembly, productive beta chains retained. When rows share a CDR3 protein, they turn into one entry using the most common DNA and genes. The sample includes 100,000 or so distinct CDR3 sequences, with around 20% observed a single time. 1% to 1.5% of the sample is taken by the ten largest. The sequencing sample was made of axillary lymph node tissue. All receptors derive from a female donor with breast cancer. Some clones in this sample may be carry-over from other donors' samples.

This clonotype appeared many times. The chain links TRBV13 to TRBJ2-7; TRBD1 or TRBD2 may be the D gene (6 bases each). The germline V gene has CDR1 PRHDT and CDR2 FYEKMQ (reference sequence). The CDR3 spans 13 residues. The V and J ends lost 3 bases and 4 bases respectively, with 10 bases between them. CDR3 nucleotide sequence: TGTGCCAGCAGCTTCGGGGGCTGGTACGAGCAGTACTTC. Translation gives CASSFGGWYEQYF.

The V call is TRBV11-2, the J call TRBJ1-6, with TRBD1 as a possible D gene (6 bases). CDR1 is SGHAT and CDR2 is FQNNGV in the germline V gene. Between the trimmed V and J ends, which lost 5 bases and 11 bases, there was a span of 16 bases. The CDR3 has 14 amino acids. The CDR3 DNA sequence: TGTGCCAGCAGCCCGACAGGTGGTGGTCCACCCCTCCACTTT. Its protein product is CASSPTGGGPPLHF. The full variable domain, with the rest looked up from reference TRBV11-2 and TRBJ1-6, is EAGVAQSPRYKIIEKRQSVAFWCNPISGHATLYWYQQILGQGPKLLIQFQNNGVVDDSQLPKDRFSAERLKGVDSTLKIQPAKLEDSAVYLCASSPTGGGPPLHFGNGTRLTVT.

The sample holds many counts of this clonotype. This chain joins TRBV20-1 and TRBJ2-3, with 9 bases matching TRBD2. Germline V gene lookup returns CDR1 DFQATT and CDR2 SNEGSKA (reference sequence). This CDR3 comprises 19 residues. J lost 1 base, V lost 2 bases, and 16 bases had no gene match. CDR3 nucleotides: TGCAGTGCTAGATCGTACTCAGGGGTAGCGGGAGTTCGCACAGATACGCAGTATTTT. Protein: CSARSYSGVAGVRTDTQYF.

This clonotype was detected many times. The chain uses TRBV5-4 and TRBJ1-6; D not resolved. The germline V gene encodes CDR1 SGHNT and CDR2 YYREEE (reference sequence). CDR3 length: 14 amino acids. The V end was cut by 3 bases, the J end by 9 bases, with 13 bases between. The CDR3, as DNA: TGTGCCAGCAGCTCCCGTTCGCAGATTTCACCCCTCCACTTT. Translating gives CASSSRSQISPLHF. Full variable domain (remainder filled in from reference TRBV5-4 and TRBJ1-6): ETGVTQSPTHLIKTRGQQVTLRCSSQSGHNTVSWYQQALGQGPQFIFQYYREEENGRGNFPPRFSGLQFPNYSSELNVNALELDDSALYLCASSSRSQISPLHFGNGTRLTVT.

This clonotype was observed at least ten times. This chain joins TRBV9 and TRBJ2-1, with D perhaps being TRBD1 or TRBD2 (6 bases each). Germline V gene data show CDR1 as SGDLS and CDR2 as YYNGEE. The CDR3 has 16 amino acids. Trimming stripped 0 bases from V and 7 bases from J, with 17 bases between. CDR3 loop: CASSVVKGGGRNEQFF. In DNA, the CDR3 is TGTGCCAGCAGCGTAGTTAAGGGGGGAGGTCGGAATGAGCAGTTCTTC.

The rearrangement links TRBV9 to TRBJ2-5; D gene uncertain. Germline loops: CDR1 SGDLS, CDR2 YYNGEE. The V end lost 0 bases, the J end lost 3 bases, and 12 bases lay between the germline ends. This CDR3 has 15 residues. Here the CDR3 DNA reads TGTGCCAGCAGCGTAGGACCTTTAACGGAAGAGACCCAGTACTTC. It specifies CASSVGPLTEETQYF.

This clonotype was detected ten times or more. The V call is TRBV5-1, the J call TRBJ1-2; TRBD1 is a possible D gene (6 bases). This CDR3 is built from 16 residues. CDR1 is SGHRS, CDR2 YFSETQ, per germline. V was trimmed by 4 bases and J by 3 bases, leaving 19 bases between them. The CDR3 loop is CASSPGDGPFHYGYTF. The CDR3 bases are TGCGCCAGCAGCCCAGGGGACGGACCATTTCACTATGGCTACACCTTC.

This clonotype was counted at least ten times. The chain couples TRBV29-1 to TRBJ1-5; 11 nucleotides align to TRBD1. CDR3 length: 13 residues. Germline lookup yields CDR1 SQVTM and CDR2 ANQGSEA. V gave up 6 bases and J gave up 6 bases; unmatched junction bases: 4. CDR3: CSVGQGAGQPQHF. For the CDR3, the DNA is TGCAGCGTAGGACAGGGGGCGGGTCAGCCCCAGCATTTT.

This clonotype was seen only a few times. A read error is possible here, since a much larger clone lies one base away. V and J are TRBV5-4 and TRBJ2-3, with unresolved D. CDR3 size: 13 residues. Between the trimmed V and J ends, which lost 3 bases and 6 bases, there was a span of 11 bases. CDR1 and CDR2 (germline): SGHNT, YYREEE (reference sequence). Here the CDR3 DNA reads TGTGCCAGCAGCTCGGCAGGCCCGGATACGCAGTATTTT. Protein sequence: CASSSAGPDTQYF.

This clonotype was counted at least ten times. This chain uses TRBV6-5 with TRBJ1-2, with 7 bases fitting TRBD1. V shed 2 bases, J shed 4 bases, and the junction held 4 bases outside the gene matches. From germline, CDR1 is MNHEY and CDR2 SVGAGI. The CDR3 extends over 14 amino acids. CDR3 DNA sequence: TGTGCCAGCAGTTACACTGAGGGGGCCTATGGCTACACCTTC. The encoded protein is CASSYTEGAYGYTF.

This clonotype was seen ten or more times. The chain has TRBV7-9 and TRBJ2-3; D call uncertain. The CDR3 has 12 residues. Trimming shortened V by 3 bases and J by 4 bases, and 5 bases separated the two germline ends. Germline CDR1 reads SEHNR; CDR2 reads FQNEAQ (reference sequence). The CDR3 DNA reads TGTGCCAGCAGCTTCCGTCCAGATACGCAGTATTTT. As protein: CASSFRPDTQYF.

This clonotype was counted at least ten times. The chain combines TRBV24-1 with TRBJ2-5; 11 bases are a match to TRBD2. V dropped 7 bases and J dropped 3; count of bases not matched to a gene: 6. The CDR3 is made up of 15 amino acids. The germline V gene encodes CDR1 KGHDR and CDR2 SFDVKD. The DNA for the CDR3 is TGTGCCACCAGCGCCCTTAGCGGGGGGGAAGAGACCCAGTACTTC. Translating it yields CATSALSGGEETQYF.

This clonotype was detected many times. The chain is built from TRBV12-3 or TRBV12-4 and TRBJ1-2; unclear D gene. The CDR3 has 14 residues. V was trimmed by 1 base and J by 3 bases, leaving 9 bases between them. The CDR3 protein is CASSLVGRHYGYTF. CDR3 in DNA: TGTGCCAGCAGTTTAGTAGGCAGGCACTATGGCTACACCTTC.

This clonotype occurred many times. V gene TRBV19 combines with J gene TRBJ1-2; no reliable D call. The CDR3 is 13 amino acids. Germline V CDR1 and CDR2: LNHDA, SQIVND (reference sequence). Between the trimmed V and J ends, which lost 3 bases and 8 bases, there was a span of 13 bases. CDR3 in DNA: TGTGCCAGTAGTATTAGCCGGGCAGAAGGCTACACCTTC. Protein product: CASSISRAEGYTF.

At least ten counts were recorded for this clonotype. This chain connects TRBV7-9 to TRBJ2-1; D remains unclear. The CDR3 loop spans 14 amino acids. CDR1 and CDR2 from the germline V gene are SEHNR and FQNEAQ (reference sequence). V lost 5 bases and J lost 9, with 17 bases in between. The CDR3 DNA reads as TGTGCCAGCAGCCACCTCGTTACGTGGGGTGAGCAGTTCTTC. It specifies CASSHLVTWGEQFF.

This clonotype has ten or more counts. The chain employs TRBV10-3 and TRBJ2-5, with 10 bases that match TRBD2. The V gene end was trimmed by 0 bases and the J gene end by 1 base; junction bases not matched to a gene: 5. The CDR3 spans 17 residues. The germline gives CDR1 ENHRY, CDR2 SYGVKD. The CDR3, as DNA: TGTGCCATCAGTGAGTCCCGCCGACTAGCGGGCCAAGAGACCCAGTACTTC. Its translation is CAISESRRLAGQETQYF.

The gene calls are TRBV10-3 and TRBJ1-1; no clear D gene. The CDR3 is made up of 15 amino acids. V lost 3 bases and J lost 4, with 15 bases in between. Per germline, CDR1 ENHRY and CDR2 SYGVKD. The CDR3 nucleotides read TGTGCCATCAGTGAAAATTCCAGAGCAGGCACTGAAGCTTTCTTT. It is translated as CAISENSRAGTEAFF.

The chain carries TRBV19 and TRBJ2-7, with 9 bases matching TRBD1. The CDR3 is 16 residues long. The germline V gene encodes CDR1 LNHDA and CDR2 SQIVND (reference sequence). The V gene end was trimmed by 6 bases and the J gene end by 6 bases; junction bases not matched to a gene: 15. DNA for the CDR3: TGTGCCAGTAGCCTTCTCACCGGACAGGGGCGGCGCGAGCAGTACTTC. It codes for CASSLLTGQGRREQYF.

The chain is built from TRBV18 and TRBJ2-7; D tentatively reads TRBD1 or TRBD2 (5 bases each). Looked up from germline, CDR1 is KGHSH and CDR2 is LQKENI. Trimming pared 3 bases from V and 4 bases from J, leaving 10 bases between. This CDR3 is 13 amino acids long. The CDR3 here is CASSPVREYEQYF. CDR3 in DNA: TGTGCCAGCTCACCTGTCAGGGAGTACGAGCAGTACTTC.

The rearrangement links TRBV7-8 to TRBJ1-1, with D unclear. Trimming took off 4 bases at V and 7 bases at J, with 10 bases between the two ends. The CDR3 runs 12 residues. CDR1 and CDR2 (germline): SGHVS, FQNEAQ. The CDR3 loop is CASSSTIIEAFF. Here the CDR3 DNA reads TGTGCCAGCAGCTCTACAATTATTGAAGCTTTCTTT.

This clonotype has a count of ten or more. The V and J genes are TRBV20-1 and TRBJ2-7, with D maybe TRBD1 (6 bases). The CDR3 length is 12 residues. V lost 5 bases to trimming and J lost 0 bases, with 8 bases between them. Per the germline V gene, CDR1 is DFQATT and CDR2 is SNEGSKA (reference sequence). The DNA for the CDR3 is TGCAGTGCTGGACAGTTCTCCTACGAGCAGTACTTC. It encodes CSAGQFSYEQYF.

This clonotype was found many times. The rearrangement uses TRBV20-1 and TRBJ2-1, with TRBD2 matching 7 bases. The V gene end was trimmed by 3 bases and the J gene end by 4 bases; junction bases not matched to a gene: 12. The CDR3 covers 16 residues. Germline CDR1 reads DFQATT; CDR2 reads SNEGSKA (reference sequence). For the CDR3, the DNA is TGCAGTGCTAGTGTACTAGCGACCAATGTTTACAATGAGCAGTTCTTC. Residues: CSASVLATNVYNEQFF.

Turning to this clonotype: A read error is possible here, since a much larger clone lies one base away. The missing conserved phenylalanine or tryptophan at the end of this CDR3 makes a read error likely. The J gene is TRBJ1-5, the V gene TRBV5-5; no firm D call. With 0 bases removed from V and 5 bases from J, the gap between germline ends came to 6 bases. Per germline, CDR1 SGHKS and CDR2 YYEKEE (reference sequence). This CDR3 contains 13 residues. The CDR3 DNA reads as TGTGCCAGCAGCTTGGCCTGGGATCAGCCCCAGCATTCT. Residues: CASSLAWDQPQHS.

Many counts were recorded for this clonotype. The chain employs TRBV14 and TRBJ2-1, with TRBD2 matching over 12 bases. The trim removed 4 bases at V and 0 bases at J, leaving 7 bases unmatched. Germline V gene sequence: CDR1 SGHDN, CDR2 FVKESK. The CDR3 consists of 18 residues. This CDR3 reads CASSPTSGSRSSYNEQFF. DNA for the CDR3: TGTGCCAGCAGCCCGACTAGCGGGAGTAGGAGCTCCTACAATGAGCAGTTCTTC.

This clonotype has at least ten counts. The gene calls are TRBV5-1 and TRBJ2-2; D uncertain. Germline assignment: CDR1 SGHRS and CDR2 YFSETQ. The ends were cut back, 2 bases at V and 1 base at J, with 9 bases in the middle. The CDR3 consists of 15 residues. CDR3 in amino acids: CASSFGSQNTGELFF. DNA of the CDR3: TGCGCCAGCAGCTTCGGATCCCAGAACACCGGGGAGCTGTTTTTT. Combining the CDR3 with reference TRBV5-1 and TRBJ2-2 gives the whole variable domain KAGVTQTPRYLIKTRGQQVTLSCSPISGHRSVSWYQQTPGQGLQFLFEYFSETQRNKGNFPGRFSGRQFSNSRSEMNVSTLELGDSALYLCASSFGSQNTGELFFGEGSRLTVL.